These 22 T cell receptor beta chains were sequenced from one sample in a study of cytomegalovirus exposure and HLA in healthy donors. This PCR relied on a set of 60 Vbeta primers and 13 Jbeta primers. Profiled with immunoSEQ multiplex PCR; TCRdb holds only in-frame clones, not every one. The data show approximately 200,000 clones, approximately 80% seen once. The material sequenced was PBMCs. All receptors come from a woman aged 18-29 years in good health and CMV-seropositive.

The V and J genes are TRBV5-5 and TRBJ1-2; 11 positions match TRBD1. Germline CDR1 and CDR2: SGHKS and YYEKEE (reference sequence). There are 16 residues in the CDR3. With V trimmed by 3 bases and J by 6 bases, 10 bases remained unmatched. The CDR3 protein is CASSWTGGIRGDGYTF. In nucleotides, the CDR3 is TGTGCCAGCAGCTGGACAGGGGGCATAAGAGGGGATGGCTACACCTTC.

The V and J genes are TRBV5-6 and TRBJ1-6; D is undetermined. Germline V gene sequence: CDR1 SGHDT, CDR2 YYEEEE. Trimming stripped 6 bases from V and 1 base from J, with 11 bases between. The CDR3 totals 15 residues. The CDR3 bases are TGTGCCAGCACCCTTTGGCGGTCCTATAATTCACCCCTCCACTTT. As protein: CASTLWRSYNSPLHF.

The rearrangement joins TRBV4-1 to TRBJ2-4; a possible D gene is TRBD1 (6 bases). The CDR3 covers 12 residues. Germline-derived CDR1 and CDR2 are MGHRA and YSYEKL. Trimming removed 4 bases from V and 7 bases from J, with 8 bases in between. The CDR3 is CASSPTGNIQYF. As DNA, the CDR3 is TGCGCCAGCAGCCCTACAGGGAACATTCAGTACTTC.

The chain carries TRBV25-1 and TRBJ2-3; 11 bases fit TRBD1. The ends lost 2 bases at V and 5 bases at J; junction bases unmatched: 6. Germline V lookup: CDR1 MGHDK, CDR2 SYGVNS. The CDR3 runs 16 residues. CDR3 region: CASSEMDRGRVDTQYF. CDR3 nucleotide sequence: TGTGCCAGCAGTGAAATGGACAGGGGGCGGGTAGATACGCAGTATTTT.

This rearrangement joins TRBV5-6 to TRBJ1-1; no clear D gene. V shed 4 bases and J shed 0 bases, with 10 bases lying between them. This CDR3 comprises 14 residues. Germline CDR1 and CDR2: SGHDT and YYEEEE. CDR3 protein: CASSQTWLNTEAFF. CDR3 in DNA: TGTGCCAGCAGCCAAACTTGGTTGAACACTGAAGCTTTCTTT.

The V call is TRBV6-1, the J call TRBJ1-3; tentatively, D is TRBD1 (6 bases). Germline CDR1 and CDR2: MNHNS and SASEGT. V was shortened by 2 bases and J by 2 bases, with 10 bases between the two germline ends. The CDR3 runs 15 residues. CDR3 nucleotide sequence: TGTGCCAGCAGTGAATTATGGGGGCCTGGAAACACCATATATTTT. It yields the protein CASSELWGPGNTIYF.

The chain links TRBV10-1 to TRBJ2-7; TRBD2 matches 9 bases. The CDR3 is 18 amino acids. The J segment lost 2 bases and the V segment lost 4 bases, leaving 15 bases of the junction unmatched. Germline CDR1 reads WNHNN; CDR2 reads SYGVQD (reference sequence). CDR3 residues: CASSVSRRLAGETYEQYV. CDR3 in DNA: TGCGCCAGCAGTGTTAGCAGGCGCTTAGCGGGGGAGACCTACGAGCAGTACGTC.

The rearrangement links TRBV18 to TRBJ1-1, with unresolved D. CDR1 and CDR2 (germline): KGHSH, LQKENI. The CDR3 has 13 residues. V lost 6 bases and J 0 bases, leaving 8 bases between the germline ends. The CDR3 loop is CASSSGMNTEAFF. CDR3 DNA sequence: TGTGCCAGCTCGAGTGGTATGAACACTGAAGCTTTCTTT.

CDR3 DNA: TGTGCCAGCAGCCCAACTGTTTTTGCCGGGGAGCTGTTTTTT. The encoded protein is CASSPTVFAGELFF. The rearrangement uses TRBV7-3 and TRBJ2-2, with unresolved D. The CDR3 is made up of 14 amino acids. Germline V lookup: CDR1 SGHTA, CDR2 FQGTGA. Trimming stripped 5 bases from V and 6 bases from J, with 13 bases between.

This clone was detected only once. The gene calls are TRBV6-4 and TRBJ2-1; TRBD2 aligns across 10 bases. This CDR3 is built from 15 residues. Trimming at V came to 4 bases and at J to 0 bases, leaving 0 bases not matched to a gene. CDR1 is MRHNA, CDR2 SNTAGT, per germline. The CDR3 bases are TGTGCCAGCAGTGTAGCGGGGGGCTCCTACAATGAGCAGTTCTTC. This encodes CASSVAGGSYNEQFF.

J is TRBJ2-1 and V is TRBV2, with D uncertain. The CDR3 totals 15 residues. V lost 6 bases, J lost 4 bases, and 16 bases lay in between. Germline V gives CDR1 SNHLY, CDR2 FYNNEI. CDR3 amino acids: CASSQDTLLYNEQFF. The CDR3, as DNA: TGTGCCAGCAGCCAAGACACCCTGCTATACAATGAGCAGTTCTTC.

V gene TRBV11-3 combines with J gene TRBJ2-3; a weak D match, TRBD1 (6 bases). Germline lookup yields CDR1 SGHNT and CDR2 YENEEA. V gave up 4 bases and J gave up 6 bases, with 14 bases separating them. This CDR3 region has 14 residues. The CDR3 DNA reads TGTGCCAGCAGCTCCTACAGGGACACGGATACGCAGTATTTT. As protein: CASSSYRDTDTQYF.

The chain joins TRBV5-1 to TRBJ2-5; 10 nucleotides line up with TRBD1. Germline values: CDR1 SGHRS, CDR2 YFSETQ. Losses at the gene ends were 5 bases for V and 1 base for J; bases not matched to a gene: 5. The CDR3 runs 15 residues. The CDR3 DNA sequence: TGCGCCAGCAGATACGGACAGGGGGGCCAAGAGACCCAGTACTTC. As protein: CASRYGQGGQETQYF.

The chain uses TRBV10-3 and TRBJ2-1; D is unclear. CDR1 and CDR2 (germline): ENHRY, SYGVKD. The CDR3 is 14 residues long. Trimming took off 0 bases at V and 13 bases at J, with 16 bases between the two ends. The CDR3, as DNA: TGTGCCATCAGTGAGTCCGAGAGGTCCACCTATCAGTTCTTC. Translation: CAISESERSTYQFF.

The genes are TRBV19 and TRBJ1-6; tentative D call: TRBD1 (5 bases). This CDR3 region has 18 residues. Trimming removed 2 bases from V and 0 bases from J, with 14 bases in between. CDR1 and CDR2 from the germline V gene are LNHDA and SQIVND (reference sequence). The CDR3 reads CASSISLGDSSYNSPLHF. The DNA of the CDR3 is TGTGCCAGTAGTATATCTTTAGGAGACAGCTCCTATAATTCACCCCTCCACTTT.

This chain connects TRBV5-4 to TRBJ2-3; a possible D gene is TRBD1 (5 bases). V lost 0 bases and J lost 6, with 20 bases in between. CDR1 and CDR2 from the germline V gene are SGHNT and YYREEE (reference sequence). This CDR3 contains 17 residues. The CDR3 DNA reads TGTGCCAGCAGCTTGGCCCTGGCAGGGCGACATAGGGATACGCAGTATTTT. This encodes CASSLALAGRHRDTQYF. Drawing the rest from reference TRBV5-4 and TRBJ2-3, the complete variable domain is ETGVTQSPTHLIKTRGQQVTLRCSSQSGHNTVSWYQQALGQGPQFIFQYYREEENGRGNFPPRFSGLQFPNYSSELNVNALELDDSALYLCASSLALAGRHRDTQYFGPGTRLTVL.

This sequence joins TRBV4-3 and TRBJ2-1, with D tentatively TRBD1 (6 bases). CDR3 length: 16 residues. Between the trimmed V and J ends, which lost 1 base and 6 bases, there was a span of 16 bases. Germline V CDR1 and CDR2: LGHNA, YSLEER. This chain's CDR3 is CASSQGTGGLGNEQFF. DNA for the CDR3: TGCGCCAGCAGCCAAGGGACTGGGGGCTTGGGCAATGAGCAGTTCTTC.

The chain combines TRBV4-1 with TRBJ1-1; unclear D gene. With 3 bases removed from V and 6 bases from J, the gap between germline ends came to 14 bases. CDR1 MGHRA and CDR2 YSYEKL come from the germline V gene. CDR3 length: 14 amino acids. The CDR3 DNA reads as TGCGCCAGCAGCCACGCGGAGGGAGTCGCTGAAGCTTTCTTT. Protein: CASSHAEGVAEAFF.

J is TRBJ2-7 and V is TRBV7-9, with 11 bases matching TRBD1. V dropped 0 bases and J dropped 3; count of bases not matched to a gene: 1. In germline, CDR1 is SEHNR, CDR2 FQNEAQ (reference sequence). The CDR3 is 15 amino acids. CDR3 region: CASSLAGTGGYEQYF. Written as DNA, the CDR3 is TGTGCCAGCAGCTTAGCCGGGACAGGGGGCTACGAGCAGTACTTC.

This chain links TRBV10-3 with TRBJ1-3; D is undetermined. Deletions cut 0 bases from V and 10 bases from J, with 10 bases between. The germline CDR1 and CDR2 sequences are ENHRY and SYGVKD. The CDR3 runs 13 residues. The CDR3 protein is CAISESRGRTIYF. Here the CDR3 DNA reads TGTGCCATCAGTGAGTCTCGTGGGAGAACCATATATTTT.

The V and J genes are TRBV28 and TRBJ1-5; TRBD1 matches 7 bases. J was trimmed by 6 bases and V by 6 bases; bases with no gene match: 2. Germline V CDR1 and CDR2: MDHEN, SYDVKM. CDR3 length: 12 residues. CDR3 loop: CASRPGGQPQHF. CDR3 DNA sequence: TGTGCCAGCAGACCAGGGGGTCAGCCCCAGCATTTT.

The J gene is TRBJ1-2, the V gene TRBV7-8; 10 positions match TRBD1. V shed 0 bases and J 1 base; nucleotides not matched to a gene: 2. Germline assignment: CDR1 SGHVS and CDR2 FQNEAQ. This CDR3 contains 16 residues. The CDR3 here is CASSLAGQGNNYGYTF. As DNA, the CDR3 is TGTGCCAGCAGCTTAGCGGGACAGGGGAATAACTATGGCTACACCTTC.